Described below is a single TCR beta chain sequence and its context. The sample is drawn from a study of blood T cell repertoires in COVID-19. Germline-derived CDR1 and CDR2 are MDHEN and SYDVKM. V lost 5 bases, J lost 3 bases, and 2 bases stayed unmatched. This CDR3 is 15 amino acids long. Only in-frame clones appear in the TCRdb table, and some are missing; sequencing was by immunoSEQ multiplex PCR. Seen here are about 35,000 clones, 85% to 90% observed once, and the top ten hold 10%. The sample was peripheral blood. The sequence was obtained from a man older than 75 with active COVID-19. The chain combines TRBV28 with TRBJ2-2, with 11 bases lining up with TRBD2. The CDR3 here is CASSRTSGYTGELFF. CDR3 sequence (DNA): TGTGCCAGCAGTAGGACTAGCGGGTACACCGGGGAGCTGTTTTTT.